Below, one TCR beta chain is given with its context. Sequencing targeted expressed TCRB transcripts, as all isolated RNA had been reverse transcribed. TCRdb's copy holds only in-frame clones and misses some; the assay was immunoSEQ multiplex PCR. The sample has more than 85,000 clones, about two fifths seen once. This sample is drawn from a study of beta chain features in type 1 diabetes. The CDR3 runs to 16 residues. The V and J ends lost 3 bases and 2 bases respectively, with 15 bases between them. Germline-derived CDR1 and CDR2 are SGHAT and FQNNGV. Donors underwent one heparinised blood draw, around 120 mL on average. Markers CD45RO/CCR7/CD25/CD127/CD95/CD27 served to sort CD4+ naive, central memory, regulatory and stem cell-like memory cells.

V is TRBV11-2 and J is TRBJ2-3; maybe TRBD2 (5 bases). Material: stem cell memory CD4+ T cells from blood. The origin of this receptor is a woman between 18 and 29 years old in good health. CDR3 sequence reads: CASSFGRVMATDTQYF. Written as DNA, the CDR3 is TGTGCCAGCAGCTTTGGGCGGGTGATGGCCACAGATACGCAGTATTTT. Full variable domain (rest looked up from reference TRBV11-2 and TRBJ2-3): EAGVAQSPRYKIIEKRQSVAFWCNPISGHATLYWYQQILGQGPKLLIQFQNNGVVDDSQLPKDRFSAERLKGVDSTLKIQPAKLEDSAVYLCASSFGRVMATDTQYFGPGTRLTVL.